The source of this T cell receptor beta chain is a study of type 1 and type 2 diabetes patients (dated by TCRdb to between 2015 and 2016). With respect to the entire study: The cohort comprised fewer than 10 type 1 diabetes patients, a few type 2 diabetes patients and six or seven nondiabetic controls recruited in China. For the type 1 diabetes patients, the type 2 diabetes patients acted as a disease comparison group. TCRbeta libraries were sequenced paired-end on Illumina HiSeq 2000 or MiSeq instruments. Across the study, CD4+ and CD8+ T cells were positively selected from PBMCs by means of CD4 or CD8 MicroBeads on MACS columns. In the study, high-throughput sequencing was used to profile TCRbeta repertoires so that type 1 diabetes, type 2 diabetes and nondiabetic individuals could be compared. Similar V gene usage was observed when approximately 18-cycle and approximately 26-cycle amplification were compared, suggesting similar primer efficiencies and random PCR bias. The whole study generated approximately 19 million paired-end reads. Overall study results and their limits: Type 2 diabetes and control samples had highly correlated V and J gene usage patterns, with an average between-sample correlation of roughly 0.97. Few highly-expanded CD4+ clones, median one, were found in type 2 diabetes patients, accounting for a median about 4.1% of reads. Type 2 diabetes repertoires showed high diversity, significantly greater than type 1 diabetes repertoires in both CD4+ and CD8+ T cells. The study groups were not matched for age and gender, which could bias interpretation. Because only a limited number of T2D and control samples were sequenced, some T1D-only HECs might also be present in more T2D or control samples.

Every diabetic patient fulfilled standard classification criteria for type 1 or type 2 diabetes, and glucose and C-peptide were measured using WHO-recommended methods. Exclusion applied to any donor with other autoimmune diseases or infections within the previous four weeks. A ten-milliliter sample of peripheral blood was drawn from every participant. PBMCs were isolated with LymphoPrep density separation. A note on this clonotype: The specificity of this receptor is unknown. Base-call qualities are not available, and no considerably larger clone is one nucleotide away.

This sample was sequenced with an Illumina MiSeq. For TCRbeta CDR3 amplification, the template was genomic DNA taken from the sorted T cell subsets. The TCRbeta CDR3 region was amplified by multiplex PCR with 30 forward and 13 reverse primers. AMPure XP beads were used to purify the PCR products, after which a second roughly 23-cycle PCR added indices and adaptors. Before sequencing, the libraries were purified from gel with the QIAquick Gel Extraction Kit. From the authors' description of their analysis: Paired-end reads were merged with FLASH and aligned to IMGT V, D and J germline references using IgBLAST. Reads with less than 70% alignment identity to germline references were removed, leaving around 12,000,000 reads across the study. CDR3 boundaries, reading frame and productivity were assigned following IMGT definitions. Highly-expanded clones were defined as clones making up 1% or more of reads, and normalized Shannon entropy was used to measure diversity. Unpaired two-tailed t-tests were used to test for differences in Shannon entropy between groups. TCRdb handled the public reads itself, with Q25 trimming in fastp and clone calling in MiXCR, and kept productive beta chains. A single entry per CDR3 protein holds the most common genes and DNA from its merged rows. In this record, the V and J calls reflect TCRdb's handling and not the investigators' own analysis. Recorded for this sample are 280,000 or so distinct CDR3 sequences; around 47% of them occurred a single time. About an eighth of the sample lies in the top ten.

The V and J ends are trimmed by 0 bases and 4 bases, leaving 9 bases between them. The CDR3 sequence holds 13 residues, the cysteine and phenylalanine included. The CDR3 DNA has 39 bases and is translated from base 1. Sequences GTSNPN (CDR1) and SVGIG (CDR2) are obtained from the germline V gene (reference sequence). The source of this sequence is a man between 18 and 29 years old with type 2 diabetes. Here the chain combines TRBV30 and TRBJ1-2; possibly the D gene is TRBD1, per 5 matching bases. Sequencing was done on a sample of peripheral blood mononuclear cells (PBMCs). The DNA is TGTGCCTGGAGTGTGGCCAGGGTCTATGGCTACACCTTC. Translated, this gives CAWSVARVYGYTF.